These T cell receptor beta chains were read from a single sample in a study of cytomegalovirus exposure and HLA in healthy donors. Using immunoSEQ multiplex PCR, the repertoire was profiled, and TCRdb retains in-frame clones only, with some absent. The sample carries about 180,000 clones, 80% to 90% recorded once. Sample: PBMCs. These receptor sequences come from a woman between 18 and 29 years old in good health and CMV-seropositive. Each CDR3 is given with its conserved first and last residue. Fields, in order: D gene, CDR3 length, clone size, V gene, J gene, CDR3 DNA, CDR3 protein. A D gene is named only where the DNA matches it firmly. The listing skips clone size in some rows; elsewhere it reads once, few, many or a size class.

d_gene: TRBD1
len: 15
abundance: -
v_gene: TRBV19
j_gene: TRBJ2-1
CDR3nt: TGTGCCAGTAGTATAGATAGACAGGGTTACAATGAGCAGTTCTTC
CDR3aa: CASSIDRQGYNEQFF

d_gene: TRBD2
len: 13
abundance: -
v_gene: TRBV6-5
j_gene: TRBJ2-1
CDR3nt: TGTGCCAGCAGCGACCTCACCGGGACTAGCGCGTTCTTC
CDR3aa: CASSDLTGTSAFF

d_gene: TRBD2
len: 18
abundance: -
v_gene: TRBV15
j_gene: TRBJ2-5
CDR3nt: TGTGCCACCAGCAGAGAGGGGGGGAGCGGGACCCCCGGAGAGACCCAGTACTTC
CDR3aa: CATSREGGSGTPGETQYF

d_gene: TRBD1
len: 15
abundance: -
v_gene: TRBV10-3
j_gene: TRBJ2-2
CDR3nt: TGTGCCATCAGTGGCCCGCAGGGGGACACCGGGGAGCTGTTTTTT
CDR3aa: CAISGPQGDTGELFF

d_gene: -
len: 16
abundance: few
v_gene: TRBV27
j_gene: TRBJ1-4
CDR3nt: TGTGCCAGCAGTTTATCCCGACAGCCCGTCGGGGAAAAACTGTTTTTT
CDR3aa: CASSLSRQPVGEKLFF

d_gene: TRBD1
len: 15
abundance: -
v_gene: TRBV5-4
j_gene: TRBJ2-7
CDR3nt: TGTGCCAGCAGCTACCCGGGACAGGGAATAATCGAGCAGTACTTC
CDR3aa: CASSYPGQGIIEQYF

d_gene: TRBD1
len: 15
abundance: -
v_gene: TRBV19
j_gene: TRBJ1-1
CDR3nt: TGTGCCAGTAGCGCCTCTGGGACAGGGAACACTGAAGCTTTCTTT
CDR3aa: CASSASGTGNTEAFF

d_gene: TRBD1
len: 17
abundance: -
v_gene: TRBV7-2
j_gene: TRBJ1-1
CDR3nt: TGTGCCAGCAGCTTACGCTCAAGGGGACAGCCGAACACTGAAGCTTTCTTT
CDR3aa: CASSLRSRGQPNTEAFF

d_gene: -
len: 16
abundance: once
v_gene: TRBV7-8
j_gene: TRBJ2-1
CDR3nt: TGTGCCAGCAGCTTCCGATCTAGAATCTTGAGGTATGAGCAGTTCTTC
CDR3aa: CASSFRSRILRYEQFF

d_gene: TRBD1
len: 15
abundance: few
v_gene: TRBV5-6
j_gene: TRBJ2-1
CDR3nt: TGTGCCAGCAGTTGGACAGGGAGCTCCTACAATGAGCAGTTCTTC
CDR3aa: CASSWTGSSYNEQFF

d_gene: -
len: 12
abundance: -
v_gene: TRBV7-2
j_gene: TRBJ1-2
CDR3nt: TGTGCCAGCGTGGGGACACTCTATGGCTACACCTTC
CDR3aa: CASVGTLYGYTF

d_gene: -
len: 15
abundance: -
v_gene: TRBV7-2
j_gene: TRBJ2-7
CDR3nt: TGTGCCAGCAGCTTAGCTTGGCCCAGCTCCTACGAGCAGTACTTC
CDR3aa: CASSLAWPSSYEQYF

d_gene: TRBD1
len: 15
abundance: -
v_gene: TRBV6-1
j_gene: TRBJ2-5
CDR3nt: TGTGCCAGCAGTGAAGGGACAGGGGTTTTAGAGACCCAGTACTTC
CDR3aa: CASSEGTGVLETQYF